This TCR beta chain was obtained from a study of post-analysis software for immune sequencing data. Each TCR beta cDNA library carried unique molecular identifiers. MiXCR, run by TCRdb on the PCR reads, gives a single entry per CDR3 protein. The table includes 400,000 to 500,000 distinct CDR3 sequences, approximately 39% detected once. Whole-study results and caveats: Five or six TRBV segments appeared more often in patients than in controls, and TRBV5-6, TRBV5-1 and TRBV20-1 were among these. Clustering by F measure revealed strong co-clustering among samples prepared together in one batch.

In the case of this clonotype: The antigen is undetermined.

CDR1 and CDR2 from the germline V gene are DFQATT and SNEGSKA (reference sequence). The V end lost 0 bases, the J end lost 7 bases, and 10 bases lay between the germline ends. This CDR3 spans 13 amino acids. Material: blood. The receptor's source is a girl aged 2-15 years with multiple sclerosis. This chain connects TRBV20-1 to TRBJ2-1; D uncertain. For the CDR3, the DNA is TGCAGTGCTAGAGAGGGAAATGTAAATGAGCAGTTCTTC. Translating gives CSAREGNVNEQFF.